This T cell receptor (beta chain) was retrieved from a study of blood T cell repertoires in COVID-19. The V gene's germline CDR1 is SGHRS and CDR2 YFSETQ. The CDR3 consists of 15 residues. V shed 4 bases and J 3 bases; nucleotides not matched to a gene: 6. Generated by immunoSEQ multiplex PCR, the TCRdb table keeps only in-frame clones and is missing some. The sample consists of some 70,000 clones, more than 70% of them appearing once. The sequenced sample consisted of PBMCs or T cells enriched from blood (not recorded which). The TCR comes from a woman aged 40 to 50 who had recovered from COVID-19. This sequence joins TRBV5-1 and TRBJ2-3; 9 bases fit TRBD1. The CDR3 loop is CASSPRDRVTDTQYF. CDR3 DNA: TGCGCCAGCAGCCCGAGGGACAGGGTGACAGATACGCAGTATTTT.